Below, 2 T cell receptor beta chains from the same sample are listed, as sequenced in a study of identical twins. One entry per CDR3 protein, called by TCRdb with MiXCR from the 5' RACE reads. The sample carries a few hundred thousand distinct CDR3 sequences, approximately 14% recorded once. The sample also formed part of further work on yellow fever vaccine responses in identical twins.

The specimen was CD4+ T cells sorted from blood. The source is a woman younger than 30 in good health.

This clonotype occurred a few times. The CDR3: CSVGRVGEQYF. The CDR3 nucleotides are TGCAGTGTCGGGCGGGTCGGGGAGCAGTACTTC. J is TRBJ2-7 and V is TRBV20-1, with D tentatively TRBD2 (5 bases). V lost 7 bases, J lost 7 bases, and 14 bases lay in between. This CDR3 comprises 11 residues. CDR1 DFQATT and CDR2 SNEGSKA come from the germline V gene (reference sequence).

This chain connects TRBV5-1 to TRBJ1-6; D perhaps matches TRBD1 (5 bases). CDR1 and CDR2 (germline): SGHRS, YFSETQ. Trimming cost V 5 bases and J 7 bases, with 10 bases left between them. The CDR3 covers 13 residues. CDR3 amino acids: CASRGGDNSPLHF. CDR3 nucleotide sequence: TGCGCCAGCAGGGGGGGTGACAATTCACCCCTCCACTTT.